This is a list of T cell receptor beta chains from one sample in a study of blood T cells in healthy people across ages. Each CDR3 protein is one row after TCRdb ran MiXCR on the 5' RACE reads. The sample has fewer than 2,000,000 distinct CDR3 sequences; about 35% are singletons. Source material: blood. These receptors were taken from a woman in her 30s in good health. Each CDR3 is given without its conserved first and last residue.

ASSYSVTYEQY	TRBV6-5	TRBJ2-7
ASSSTVGLAGAYEQY	TRBV7-9	TRBJ2-7
ASSGDKSYEQY	TRBV7-9	TRBJ2-7
ASTGTSYEQY	TRBV3-1	TRBJ2-7
ASSQLPEVDTQY	TRBV11-2	TRBJ2-3
ASSESTEAF	TRBV2	TRBJ1-1
ASSSRGLTGNTIY	TRBV27	TRBJ1-3
ASSLDWGNNEQF	TRBV11-2	TRBJ2-1
SASAGGPKETQY	TRBV20-1	TRBJ2-5
ASTNDRDRVPRSNQPQH	TRBV6-1	TRBJ1-5
ATSRGLEETQY	TRBV15	TRBJ2-5
ASSKPPGGGYTDTQY	TRBV5-1	TRBJ2-3
AGSPRQGSYNEQF	TRBV6-2/TRBV6-3	TRBJ2-1
ASSHDRGDGNEQF	TRBV27	TRBJ2-1
SVSGHNTEAF	TRBV29-1	TRBJ1-1
SARVPDTSSYNEQF	TRBV20-1	TRBJ2-1
ASSPFSGSGELF	TRBV27	TRBJ2-2
ASSFGAGWDYGYT	TRBV12-3/TRBV12-4	TRBJ1-2
AWSVGYWCGSQPQH	TRBV30	TRBJ1-5
ASSEAPGLVYEQY	TRBV6-1	TRBJ2-7
ASSPSGQSYNEQF	TRBV10-1	TRBJ2-1
ASSQYSGVTDTQY	TRBV4-1	TRBJ2-3
ASSPGQGLTYEQY	TRBV18	TRBJ2-7
ASTNLAGGPHTDTQY	TRBV6-1	TRBJ2-3
ASSQDLPVLSTYNEQF	TRBV4-2	TRBJ2-1
SASLPGHRFSYEQY	TRBV20-1	TRBJ2-7
ASSLGPSRSNTDTQY	TRBV7-9	TRBJ2-3
ASSQGSGGAATDTQY	TRBV3-1	TRBJ2-3
ASSYKRRVSRETQY	TRBV27	TRBJ2-5
ASVLDRGREKLF	TRBV2	TRBJ1-4
ASSVSSGSNEQF	TRBV9	TRBJ2-1
ASSLDLREQF	TRBV7-6	TRBJ2-1
ASSFGGAVVTDTQY	TRBV11-2	TRBJ2-3
ASSLVGAGGPYEQY	TRBV7-9	TRBJ2-7
ASRPNRGAGNQPQH	TRBV12-3/TRBV12-4	TRBJ1-5
SAYPGGNSFGYT	TRBV20-1	TRBJ1-2
ASSSNRGVRTEAF	TRBV7-9	TRBJ1-1
ASSQDLGLAGGLEQF	TRBV14	TRBJ2-1
ASSLVASERGGYT	TRBV5-6	TRBJ1-2
ASSRTSGGQYQETQY	TRBV3-1	TRBJ2-5
SARAAGNTYEQY	TRBV20-1	TRBJ2-7
VASGSLSQETQY	TRBV29-1	TRBJ2-5
ASSLKTSNTDTRY	TRBV6-6	TRBJ2-3
ASSLPGGTYEQY	TRBV5-1	TRBJ2-7
ASSVDHTEAF	TRBV9	TRBJ1-1
ASSRPQPGLAGEQY	TRBV28	TRBJ2-7
ASSPRIGNSPLH	TRBV12-3/TRBV12-4	TRBJ1-6
ASRLSRGEQF	TRBV2	TRBJ2-1
ASSGPNGVTTEAF	TRBV10-2	TRBJ1-1
ASSVDPTNTEAF	TRBV9	TRBJ1-1
ASSSSRRSPGANVLT	TRBV5-4	TRBJ2-6
ASSLFAGGQETQY	TRBV28	TRBJ2-5
ASRRFHEQY	TRBV6-5	TRBJ2-7
ASSPPRTSGRDPRETQY	TRBV18	TRBJ2-5
ATSRDWGVAF	TRBV15	TRBJ1-1
ASSLPTLNTEAF	TRBV28	TRBJ1-1